One T cell receptor beta chain is described in this entry. Antigen unknown. Germline V gene sequence: CDR1 MNHEY, CDR2 SMNVEV (reference sequence). Trimming removed 3 bases from V and 4 bases from J, with 13 bases in between. The CDR3 extends over 15 amino acids. Data came from immunoSEQ multiplex PCR; TCRdb stores just in-frame clones and leaves some out. Of tens of thousands of clones in the sample, around 85% were seen once. This entry comes from a study of OX40 agonist ivuxolimab in advanced cancers. Study-level information: Prior anti-PD-1, anti-PD-L1 or anti-CTLA-4 therapy was allowed; roughly 40% had some.

Points from the study as a whole: Expanded clones were, on average, more numerous in CD8+ T cells than in CD4+. Circulating CD4+ and CD8+ T cells showed clonal expansion by week 6 at 0.1 to 3.0 mg/kg.

The sample here was CD4+ or CD8+ T cells sorted from blood, taken in a trial of the OX40 agonist ivuxolimab. The V and J genes are TRBV27 and TRBJ1-5, with D perhaps TRBD1 (6 bases). This sequence originates from an adult with an advanced solid tumor such as melanoma, head and neck, liver or kidney cancer. CDR3 sequence (DNA): TGTGCCAGCAGTTTCACAGGGAGGGGAAATCAGCCCCAGCATTTT. Translated, it gives CASSFTGRGNQPQHF.